This T cell receptor (beta chain) was captured in a study of T cell responses to AZD1222 COVID-19 vaccine. Points from the study as a whole: The donor group comprised mostly white British people and more females; the analysis possibly underestimated clonal diversity. Repertoire collection took place solely once the T cell response had peaked.

The protocol was immunoSEQ multiplex PCR, while the TCRdb copy is restricted to in-frame clones and leaves out a portion. The table records 150,000 to 200,000 clones, 90% to 95% of them present only once. With regard to this clone: The antigen is unknown.

The source was peripheral blood, collected 28 days after the second AZD1222 dose. The receptor comes from an adult who received the AZD1222 COVID-19 vaccine.

The CDR3 coding sequence is TGTGCCAGCAGCCAGGAAACCGGGACATTTACCTACGAGCAGTACTTC. It yields the protein CASSQETGTFTYEQYF. This chain joins TRBV4-2 and TRBJ2-7; D possibly corresponds to TRBD1 (6 bases). Germline V gives CDR1 LGHNA, CDR2 YNFKEQ. The CDR3 is 16 residues long. The ends were cut back, 3 bases at V and 2 bases at J, with 17 bases in the middle.